The present TCR beta chain was sequenced within a study of breast tumors, draining lymph nodes, adjacent tissues. Study-wide points: Most tumor T cells seemingly derive from lymph node, then expand in tumor. Compared with lymph nodes, tumors were less diverse; compared with nontumor tissue, more. That most tumor T cells come from lymph nodes remained unproven. Luminal-like breast cancer showed significantly higher tumor–nontumor repertoire similarity than basal-like.

Ten or more counts support this clonotype. The antigen is unknown. A single record per CDR3 protein comes from TCRdb applying MiXCR to the multiplex PCR reads. The sample contains 12,000 or so distinct CDR3 sequences, 50% of which appear only once. V was clipped by 5 bases and J by 9 bases; unmatched bases: 18. Germline V lookup: CDR1 MRHNA, CDR2 SNTAGT. This CDR3 has 17 amino acids. The TCR comes from a female donor with breast cancer. Some clones in this sample may be carry-over from other donors' samples. The chain carries TRBV6-4 and TRBJ1-5; 8 bases match TRBD1. The source material was tumor-adjacent breast tissue. This CDR3 reads CASSHAGGTGGLRPQHF. In DNA, the CDR3 is TGTGCCAGCAGTCACGCGGGAGGGACAGGTGGTTTGAGGCCCCAGCATTTT.